These T cell receptor beta chains were read from a single sample in a study of shared clonotypes between healthy human individuals. Here immunoSEQ multiplex PCR was the method, and the copy in TCRdb shows in-frame clones only, minus some. Of about 680,000 clones detected, 72% appear once; the ten largest clones hold about 1.8%. The sample was memory CD4+ T cells sorted from blood. The receptors originated from a woman aged 30 to 39 in good health. Both conserved end residues are part of each CDR3. Fields, in order: D gene, J gene, V gene, clone size, CDR3 protein, CDR3 DNA. A D gene is named only where the DNA matches it firmly. Size is stated for part of the rows, as once, few or many counts, or as a class when the clone is expanded.

TRBD2	TRBJ2-3	TRBV7-2	-	CASSLALAGRGDTQYF	TGTGCCAGCAGCTTAGCTCTAGCGGGAAGAGGAGATACGCAGTATTTT
TRBD1	TRBJ2-7	TRBV30	-	CAGKSRDRGIEQYF	TGTGCCGGCAAGTCCCGGGACAGGGGTATCGAGCAGTACTTC
-	TRBJ2-5	TRBV18	-	CASSPPSRGETQYF	TGTGCCAGCTCACCACCATCCCGAGGAGAGACCCAGTACTTC
TRBD1	TRBJ2-2	TRBV6-1	-	CASLGQGVHTGELFF	TGTGCCAGCCTGGGACAGGGGGTTCACACCGGGGAGCTGTTTTTT
TRBD2	TRBJ2-2	TRBV5-1	-	CASRLAGDTGELFF	TGCGCCAGCAGACTAGCGGGTGACACCGGGGAGCTGTTTTTT
TRBD1	TRBJ1-1	TRBV28	-	CASSAPGQGSRNTEAFF	TGTGCCAGCAGTGCCCCGGGACAGGGGTCTCGGAACACTGAAGCTTTCTTT
-	TRBJ2-5	TRBV29-1	-	CSVVPGQNQETQYF	TGCAGCGTTGTTCCTGGGCAGAACCAAGAGACCCAGTACTTC
-	TRBJ2-7	TRBV7-9	-	CASSSEPSLERTSYEQYF	TGTGCCAGCAGCTCCGAACCCTCCCTGGAGCGCACCTCCTACGAGCAGTACTTC
TRBD1	TRBJ2-1	TRBV28	few	CASSFWQGVYNEQFF	TGTGCCAGCAGTTTTTGGCAGGGGGTTTACAATGAGCAGTTCTTC
-	TRBJ1-4	TRBV7-2	-	CASSVERFEKLFF	TGTGCCAGCAGCGTGGAACGCTTTGAAAAACTGTTTTTT
-	TRBJ1-1	TRBV7-8	-	CASSLVRKSEAFF	TGTGCCAGCAGCTTAGTGAGGAAGTCTGAAGCTTTCTTT
TRBD1	TRBJ1-2	TRBV7-8	-	CASSLRQGAGSYTF	TGTGCCAGCAGCTTAAGACAGGGGGCTGGTAGCTACACCTTC
-	TRBJ1-3	TRBV28	-	CASSFRQPQGTIYF	TGTGCCAGCAGTTTCCGACAGCCCCAGGGAACCATATATTTT
-	TRBJ2-1	TRBV7-3	-	CASSLTGSNPGEQFF	TGTGCCAGCAGCTTAACAGGCAGTAATCCAGGTGAGCAGTTCTTC
-	TRBJ2-7	TRBV7-9	-	CASSLAPSNEQYF	TGTGCCAGCAGCTTAGCGCCGTCTAACGAGCAGTACTTC
-	TRBJ2-2	TRBV2	few	CASNPQGPGELFF	TGTGCCAGCAATCCACAGGGACCCGGGGAGCTGTTTTTT
-	TRBJ1-5	TRBV9	-	CASSVTGDYQPQHF	TGTGCCAGCAGCGTGACAGGAGATTATCAGCCCCAGCATTTT
-	TRBJ1-5	TRBV28	few	CASSKNYNQPQHF	TGTGCCAGCAGCAAGAACTACAATCAGCCCCAGCATTTT
-	TRBJ2-2	TRBV28	-	CASKDRNTGELFF	TGTGCCAGCAAGGACAGAAACACCGGGGAGCTGTTTTTT
TRBD2	TRBJ2-1	TRBV5-6	-	CASSRSGESSYNEQFF	TGTGCCAGCAGCCGCAGCGGGGAGAGCTCCTACAATGAGCAGTTCTTC
-	TRBJ2-3	TRBV15	-	CATSRAGYSGTDTQYF	TGTGCCACCAGCAGAGCGGGATACTCCGGGACAGATACGCAGTATTTT
TRBD1	TRBJ1-4	TRBV2	-	CASRDRGLLNEKLFF	TGTGCCAGCCGGGACAGGGGGCTCCTTAATGAAAAACTGTTTTTT
TRBD1	TRBJ2-1	TRBV9	-	CASSVGIGTGDTEQFF	TGTGCCAGCAGCGTAGGTATTGGGACAGGCGATACTGAGCAGTTCTTC
TRBD1	TRBJ1-2	TRBV27	once	CASSSRTGSSYGYTF	TGTGCCAGCAGTTCACGGACAGGGTCTAGCTATGGCTACACCTTC
TRBD2	TRBJ2-2	TRBV10-2	-	CASRPSGGGTGELFF	TGCGCCAGCAGACCTAGCGGGGGGGGAACCGGGGAGCTGTTTTTT
TRBD1	TRBJ2-7	TRBV18	-	CASSDGQGDIYEQYF	TGTGCCAGCTCAGACGGACAGGGAGATATCTACGAGCAGTACTTC
-	TRBJ2-5	TRBV11-2	once	CASSLGASGVMGETQYF	TGTGCCAGCAGCTTAGGGGCCTCGGGAGTTATGGGAGAGACCCAGTACTTC
-	TRBJ1-1	TRBV6-5	few	CASRKQRMNTEAFF	TGTGCCAGCAGAAAACAGCGCATGAACACTGAAGCTTTCTTT
-	TRBJ2-7	TRBV28	-	CASSLLSSYEQYF	TGTGCCAGCAGTCTACTGAGCTCCTACGAGCAGTACTTC
TRBD2	TRBJ2-5	TRBV18	-	CASAWREAGETQYF	TGTGCCTCCGCGTGGCGGGAGGCCGGGGAGACCCAGTACTTC
TRBD1	TRBJ1-2	TRBV6-1	-	CASSQTGQGSSF	TGTGCCAGCAGCCAAACGGGACAGGGGAGTAGCTTC
TRBD2	TRBJ2-7	TRBV10-3	-	CASLSGTKTYEQYF	TGTGCCTCCCTTAGCGGGACGAAAACCTACGAGCAGTACTTC
-	TRBJ1-4	TRBV10-3	-	CAISGGTTNEKLFF	TGTGCCATCTCCGGGGGGACAACTAATGAAAAACTGTTTTTT
-	TRBJ1-1	TRBV7-8	many	CASSLARGRNTEAFF	TGTGCCAGCAGCTTAGCCAGGGGCCGGAACACTGAAGCTTTCTTT
-	TRBJ2-1	TRBV4-2	-	CASSLLGDSSINNEQFF	TGTGCCAGCAGCCTCCTCGGAGACAGCAGTATAAACAATGAGCAGTTCTTC
-	TRBJ1-1	TRBV27	-	CASSPYQGTEAFF	TGTGCCAGCAGCCCATATCAGGGGACTGAAGCTTTCTTT
TRBD1	TRBJ2-5	TRBV27	few	CASRRDRGLETQYF	TGTGCCAGCAGGAGAGACAGGGGCTTGGAGACCCAGTACTTC
-	TRBJ1-2	TRBV7-2	-	CASSLQINYGYTF	TGTGCCAGCAGCTTACAGATAAACTATGGCTACACCTTC
TRBD2	TRBJ2-1	TRBV13	-	CASSFNGLAEHNEQFF	TGTGCCAGCAGCTTTAACGGACTAGCGGAACACAATGAGCAGTTCTTC
TRBD1	TRBJ2-7	TRBV27	many	CASSVDRGPYEQYF	TGTGCCAGCAGTGTGGACAGGGGGCCCTACGAGCAGTACTTC
-	TRBJ2-7	TRBV28	-	CASKDRPGSGYEQYF	TGTGCCAGTAAAGATCGCCCGGGGTCCGGCTACGAGCAGTACTTC
-	TRBJ2-7	TRBV7-2	-	CASSPGGGAEQYF	TGTGCCAGCAGCCCAGGGGGGGGAGCCGAGCAGTACTTC
TRBD1	TRBJ2-1	TRBV6-5	once	CASSSYRGTGANEQFF	TGTGCCAGCAGTTCCTATCGGGGGACAGGGGCCAATGAGCAGTTCTTC
-	TRBJ1-2	TRBV7-3	-	CASSLGRDYGYTF	TGTGCCAGCAGCTTAGGGAGAGACTATGGCTACACCTTC